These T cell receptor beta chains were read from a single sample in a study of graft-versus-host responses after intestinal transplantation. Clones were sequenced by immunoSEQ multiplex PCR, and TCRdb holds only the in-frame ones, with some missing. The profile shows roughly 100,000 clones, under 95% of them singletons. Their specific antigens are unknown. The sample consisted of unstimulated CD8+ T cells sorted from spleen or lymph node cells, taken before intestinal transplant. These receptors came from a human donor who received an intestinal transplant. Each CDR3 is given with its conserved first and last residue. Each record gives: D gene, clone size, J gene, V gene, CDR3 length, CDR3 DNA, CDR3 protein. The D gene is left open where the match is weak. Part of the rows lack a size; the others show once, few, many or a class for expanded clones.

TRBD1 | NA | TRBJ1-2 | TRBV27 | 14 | TGTGCCAGCAGCCCAGCGACAGGGGGTTATGGCTACACCTTC | CASSPATGGYGYTF
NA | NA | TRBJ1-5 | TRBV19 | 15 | TGTGCCAGTACCGGCAGGTCGGGCGGCAATCAGCCCCAGCATTTT | CASTGRSGGNQPQHF
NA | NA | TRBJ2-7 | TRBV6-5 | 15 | TGTGCCAGCAACCACGCAACAGGGATGTCCTACGAGCAGTACTTC | CASNHATGMSYEQYF
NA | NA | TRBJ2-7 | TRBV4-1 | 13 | TGCGCCAGCAGCCAAGTCGCGGGGCTCGAGCAGTACTTC | CASSQVAGLEQYF
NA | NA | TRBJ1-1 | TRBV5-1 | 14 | TGCGCCAGCAGTGTGGTCCCGGGGGACACTGAAGCTTTCTTT | CASSVVPGDTEAFF
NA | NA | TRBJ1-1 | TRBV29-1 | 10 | TGCAGCGGAAGGGGGTCTGAAGCTTTCTTT | CSGRGSEAFF
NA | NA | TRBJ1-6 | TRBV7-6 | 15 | TGTGCCAGCAGCTTAGGTCAAGGGGGGGGTTCACCCCTCCACTTT | CASSLGQGGGSPLHF
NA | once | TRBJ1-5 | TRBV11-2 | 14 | TGTGCCAGCAGCCCAGACGGAAATGGTCAGCCCCAGCATTTT | CASSPDGNGQPQHF
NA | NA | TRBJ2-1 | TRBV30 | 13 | TGTGCCTGGAGTTCCGGAGTCAAGTATGAGCAGTTCTTC | CAWSSGVKYEQFF
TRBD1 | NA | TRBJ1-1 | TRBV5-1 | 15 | TGCGCCAGCCACAAGAAAACCGGGACAGGGGCTGAAGCTTTCTTT | CASHKKTGTGAEAFF
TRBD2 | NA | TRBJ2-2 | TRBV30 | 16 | TGTGCCTGGAGGAACTCGGGACTAGTGGTCACCGGGGAGCTGTTTTTT | CAWRNSGLVVTGELFF
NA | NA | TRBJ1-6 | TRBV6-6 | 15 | TGTGCCAGCAGTTACTCTTCTAACTATAATTCACCCCTCCACTTT | CASSYSSNYNSPLHF
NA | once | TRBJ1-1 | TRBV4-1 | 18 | TGCGCCAGCAGCCAACTCAAAGGTTCGGGATTCGGGAACACTGAAGCTTTCTTT | CASSQLKGSGFGNTEAFF
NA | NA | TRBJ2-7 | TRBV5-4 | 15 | TGTGCCAGCAGCCCGTCCCGGGACGACTCCTACGAGCAGTACTTC | CASSPSRDDSYEQYF
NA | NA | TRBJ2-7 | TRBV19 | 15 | TGTGCCAGTACCCCGGCAGGGGGGGGAACCTACGAGCAGTACTTC | CASTPAGGGTYEQYF
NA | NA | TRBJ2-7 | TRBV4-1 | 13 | TGCGCCAGCCTAGGTGGGGTTGGCGAGGAGCAGTACTTC | CASLGGVGEEQYF
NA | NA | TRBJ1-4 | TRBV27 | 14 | TGTGCCAGCAGCCCTTTCAATGCCAATGAAAAACTGTTTTTT | CASSPFNANEKLFF
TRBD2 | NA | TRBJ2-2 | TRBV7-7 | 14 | TGTGCCGTTAGCGGGACCCTCAACACCGGGGAGCTGTTTTTT | CAVSGTLNTGELFF
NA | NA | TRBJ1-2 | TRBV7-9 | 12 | TGTGCCAATCAGGGCCGGGATGGGGGCTACACCTTC | CANQGRDGGYTF
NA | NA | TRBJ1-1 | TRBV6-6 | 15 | TGTGCCAGCAGTTATTTACCCCCGCTCTACACTGAAGCTTTCTTT | CASSYLPPLYTEAFF
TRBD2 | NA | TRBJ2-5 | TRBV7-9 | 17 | TGTGCCAGCAGCCCCGGGACTAGCGGGGGGAGGATCGAGACCCAGTACTTC | CASSPGTSGGRIETQYF
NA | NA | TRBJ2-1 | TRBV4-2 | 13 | TGTGCCAGCAGCCAAGTCTCTTGGAATGAGCAGTTCTTC | CASSQVSWNEQFF
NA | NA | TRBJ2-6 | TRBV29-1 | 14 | TGCAGCGTTGACGGACAGTCCGGGGCCAACGTCCTGACTTTC | CSVDGQSGANVLTF
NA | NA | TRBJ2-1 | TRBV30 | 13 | TGTGCCTGGAGTGTACAGATTGACAATGAGCAGTTCTTC | CAWSVQIDNEQFF
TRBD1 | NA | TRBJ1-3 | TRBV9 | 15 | TGTGCCAGCAGCGCCGGACAGGTTGCGGGAAACACCATATATTTT | CASSAGQVAGNTIYF
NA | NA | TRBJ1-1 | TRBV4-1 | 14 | TGCGCCAGCAGTATCAGTAGCGCGAACACTGAAGCTTTCTTT | CASSISSANTEAFF
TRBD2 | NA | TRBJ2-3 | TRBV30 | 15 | TGTGCCTGGAGTCTAGCGGGAGACAGCACAGATACGCAGTATTTT | CAWSLAGDSTDTQYF
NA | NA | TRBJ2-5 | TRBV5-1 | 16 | TGCGCCAGCAGCATGGGGCCCGGGGGAATCCAAGAGACCCAGTACTTC | CASSMGPGGIQETQYF
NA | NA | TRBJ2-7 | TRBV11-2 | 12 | TGTGCCAGCAGCTTATTATCCTACGAGCAGTACTTC | CASSLLSYEQYF
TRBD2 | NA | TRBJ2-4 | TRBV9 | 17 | TGTGCCAGCAGCGTGACACTAGCGGGGGGGCCGGAAAACATTCAGTACTTC | CASSVTLAGGPENIQYF
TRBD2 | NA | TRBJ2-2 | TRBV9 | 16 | TGTGCCAGCAGCTCAGGAGGAGCTAGCGGGACCGGGGAGCTGTTTTTT | CASSSGGASGTGELFF
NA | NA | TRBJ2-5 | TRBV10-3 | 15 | TGTGCCATCAGTGAGTCGATGGCAGCACAAGAGACCCAGTACTTC | CAISESMAAQETQYF
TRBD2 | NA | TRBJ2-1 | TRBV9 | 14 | TGTGCCAGCAGCGCTAGCGGGGGGTGGAGTGAGCAGTTCTTC | CASSASGGWSEQFF
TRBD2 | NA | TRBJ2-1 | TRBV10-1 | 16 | TGCGCCAGCAGTGAGTTGACTAGCGGGGGTTACAATGAGCAGTTCTTC | CASSELTSGGYNEQFF
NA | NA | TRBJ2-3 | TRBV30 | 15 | TGTGCCTGGACCCCGGACTCCATTAGCACAGATACGCAGTATTTT | CAWTPDSISTDTQYF
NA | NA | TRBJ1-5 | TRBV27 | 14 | TGTGCCAGCAGTCTATCGGATAGCAATCAGCCCCAGCATTTT | CASSLSDSNQPQHF
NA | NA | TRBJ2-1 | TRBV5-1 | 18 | TGCGCCAGCAGCTTGGACCCCACGATTGAGTGGGGACACAATGAGCAGTTCTTC | CASSLDPTIEWGHNEQFF
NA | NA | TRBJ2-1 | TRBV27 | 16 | TGTGCCAGCAGTTTATCAGGGCTGGGATCCTACAATGAGCAGTTCTTC | CASSLSGLGSYNEQFF
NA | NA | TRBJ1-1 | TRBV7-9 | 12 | TGTGCCAGCAGCGTTACAGGGTTTGAAGCTTTCTTT | CASSVTGFEAFF
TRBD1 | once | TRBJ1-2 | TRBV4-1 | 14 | TGCGCCAGCAGCCAACCGGACAGGGTAGATGGCTACACCTTC | CASSQPDRVDGYTF
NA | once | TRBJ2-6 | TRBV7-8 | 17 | TGTGCCAGCAGCTTATCCCTCTTTGGCTCTGGGGCCAACGTCCTGACTTTC | CASSLSLFGSGANVLTF
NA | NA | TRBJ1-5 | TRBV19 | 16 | TGTGCCAGTGTCGGTAAGGCAGGCGGAAGCAATCAGCCCCAGCATTTT | CASVGKAGGSNQPQHF
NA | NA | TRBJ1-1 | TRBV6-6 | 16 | TGTGCCAGCAGTTACTCCCCGGGGGTGAGGAACACTGAAGCTTTCTTT | CASSYSPGVRNTEAFF
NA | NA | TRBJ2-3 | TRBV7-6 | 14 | TGTGCCAGCAGCCCGGGGAGTGGCACAGATACGCAGTATTTT | CASSPGSGTDTQYF
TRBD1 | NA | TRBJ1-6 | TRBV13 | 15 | TGTGCCAGCCGAACAGGGGTCTTAAATAATTCACCCCTCCACTTT | CASRTGVLNNSPLHF
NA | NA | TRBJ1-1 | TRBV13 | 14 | TGTGCCAGCAGCTCCAGAGCCTCCAACACTGAAGCTTTCTTT | CASSSRASNTEAFF
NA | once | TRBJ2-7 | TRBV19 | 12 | TGTGCCAGTAGTATGGGGGGCTACGAGCAGTACTTC | CASSMGGYEQYF
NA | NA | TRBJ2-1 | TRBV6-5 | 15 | TGTGCCAGCAGTTACTCGAACGGGGGCCAGAATGAGCAGTTCTTC | CASSYSNGGQNEQFF
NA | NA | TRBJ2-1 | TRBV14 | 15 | TGTGCCAGCAGCCAGGTTGAGGGGTACGGAAATGAGCAGTTCTTC | CASSQVEGYGNEQFF
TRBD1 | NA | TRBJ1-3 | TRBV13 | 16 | TGTGCCAGCAGCTTAAGGGACAGGGAAGCGTGGAACACCATATATTTT | CASSLRDREAWNTIYF
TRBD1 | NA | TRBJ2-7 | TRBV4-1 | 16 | TGCGCCAGCAGCCAAGATCAGGACAGGGGGACCTACGAGCAGTACTTC | CASSQDQDRGTYEQYF
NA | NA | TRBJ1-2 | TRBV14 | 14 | TGTGCCAGCAGCCCGGGACTTGGGGCGTGGGGCTACACCTTC | CASSPGLGAWGYTF
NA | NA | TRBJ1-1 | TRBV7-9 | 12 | TGTGCCAGCAGCCTTGGCGGGGCTGAAGCTTTCTTT | CASSLGGAEAFF
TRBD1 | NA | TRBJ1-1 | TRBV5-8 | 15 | TGTGCCAGCAGACGGCCAAGGACAGGGAACACTGAAGCTTTCTTT | CASRRPRTGNTEAFF
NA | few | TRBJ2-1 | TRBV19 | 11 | TGTGCCAGTAGTATGGTGGATGAGCAGTTCTTC | CASSMVDEQFF
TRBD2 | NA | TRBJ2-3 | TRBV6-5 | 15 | TGTGCCAGCAGTTATGGGGAAACTAGCGGGGGGACACAGTATTTT | CASSYGETSGGTQYF
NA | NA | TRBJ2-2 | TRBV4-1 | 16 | TGCGCCAGCCGATCGACAGTCCCTGCGAACACCGGGGAGCTGTTTTTT | CASRSTVPANTGELFF
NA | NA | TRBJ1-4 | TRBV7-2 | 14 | TGTGCCAGCAGGTTTACAGGGATCGGCGAAAAACTGTTTTTT | CASRFTGIGEKLFF
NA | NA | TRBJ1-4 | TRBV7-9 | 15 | TGTGCCAGCAGCCGGATTGGGGGAGGGCAGGAAAAACTGTTTTTT | CASSRIGGGQEKLFF
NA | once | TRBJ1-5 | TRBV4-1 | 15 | TGCGCCAGCAGCCAAGATCTGGGCAGGTCGCGGCCCCAGCATTTT | CASSQDLGRSRPQHF